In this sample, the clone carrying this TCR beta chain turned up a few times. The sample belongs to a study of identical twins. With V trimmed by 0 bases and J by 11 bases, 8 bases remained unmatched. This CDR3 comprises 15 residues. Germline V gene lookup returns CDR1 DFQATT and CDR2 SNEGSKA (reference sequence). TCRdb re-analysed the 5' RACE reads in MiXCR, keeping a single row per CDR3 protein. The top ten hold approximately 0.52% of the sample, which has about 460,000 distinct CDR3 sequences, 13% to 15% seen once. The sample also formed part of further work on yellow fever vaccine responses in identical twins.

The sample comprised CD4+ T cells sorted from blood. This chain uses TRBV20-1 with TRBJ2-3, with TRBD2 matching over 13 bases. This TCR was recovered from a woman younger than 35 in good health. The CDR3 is CSARDITSGGAVQYF. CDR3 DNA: TGCAGTGCTAGAGATATAACTAGCGGGGGGGCGGTGCAGTATTTT.